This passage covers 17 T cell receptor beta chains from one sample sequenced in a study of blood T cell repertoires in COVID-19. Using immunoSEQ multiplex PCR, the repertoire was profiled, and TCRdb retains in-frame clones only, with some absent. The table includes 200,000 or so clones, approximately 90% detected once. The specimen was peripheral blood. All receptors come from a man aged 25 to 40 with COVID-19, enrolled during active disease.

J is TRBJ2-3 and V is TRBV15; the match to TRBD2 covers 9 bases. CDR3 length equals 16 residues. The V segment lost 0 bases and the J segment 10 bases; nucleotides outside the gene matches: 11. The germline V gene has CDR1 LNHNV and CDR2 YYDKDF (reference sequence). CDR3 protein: CATSRDSGGPRGAQYF. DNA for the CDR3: TGTGCCACCAGCAGAGATAGCGGGGGACCGAGGGGTGCGCAGTATTTT.

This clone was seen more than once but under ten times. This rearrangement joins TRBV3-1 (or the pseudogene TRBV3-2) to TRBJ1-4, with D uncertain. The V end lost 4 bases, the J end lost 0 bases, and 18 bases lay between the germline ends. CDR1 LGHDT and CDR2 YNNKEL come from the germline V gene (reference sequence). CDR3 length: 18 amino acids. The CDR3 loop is CASSRSVGSTATNEKLFF. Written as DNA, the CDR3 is TGTGCCAGCAGCCGCTCAGTCGGTTCAACAGCAACTAATGAAAAACTGTTTTTT.

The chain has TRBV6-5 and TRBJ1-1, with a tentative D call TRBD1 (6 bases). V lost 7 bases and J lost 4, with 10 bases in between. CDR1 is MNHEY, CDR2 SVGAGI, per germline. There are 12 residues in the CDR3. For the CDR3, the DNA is TGTGCCAGCACAGGGGCCCTCACTGAAGCTTTCTTT. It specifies CASTGALTEAFF.

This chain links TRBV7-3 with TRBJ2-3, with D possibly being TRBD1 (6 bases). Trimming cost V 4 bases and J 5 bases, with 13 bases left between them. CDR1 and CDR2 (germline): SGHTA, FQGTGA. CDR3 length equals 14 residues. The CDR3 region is CASSSVGAGDTQYF. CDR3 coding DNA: TGTGCCAGCAGCTCAGTGGGGGCCGGAGATACGCAGTATTTT.

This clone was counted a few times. The CDR3 region has the DNA TGCGCCAGCAGCCAAGGACAGCTAAATGAAAAACTGTTTTTT. As protein: CASSQGQLNEKLFF. The chain combines TRBV4-1 with TRBJ1-4; possibly TRBD1 for D (5 bases). CDR1 MGHRA and CDR2 YSYEKL come from the germline V gene. The CDR3 is made up of 14 amino acids. V lost 1 base and J 5 bases, leaving 8 bases between the germline ends.

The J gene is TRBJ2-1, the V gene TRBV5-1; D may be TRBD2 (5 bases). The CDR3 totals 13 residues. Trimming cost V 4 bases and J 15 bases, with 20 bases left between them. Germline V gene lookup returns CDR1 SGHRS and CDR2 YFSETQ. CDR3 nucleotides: TGCGCCAGCAGCGACGATTTTGTCGAGGGCTTGTTCTTC. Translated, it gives CASSDDFVEGLFF.

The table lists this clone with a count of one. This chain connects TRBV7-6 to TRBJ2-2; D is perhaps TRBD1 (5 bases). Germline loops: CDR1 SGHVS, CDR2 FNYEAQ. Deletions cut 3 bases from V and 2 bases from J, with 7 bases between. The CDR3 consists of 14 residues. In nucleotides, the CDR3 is TGTGCCAGCAGCTTGGACACCAACACCGGGGAGCTGTTTTTT. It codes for CASSLDTNTGELFF.

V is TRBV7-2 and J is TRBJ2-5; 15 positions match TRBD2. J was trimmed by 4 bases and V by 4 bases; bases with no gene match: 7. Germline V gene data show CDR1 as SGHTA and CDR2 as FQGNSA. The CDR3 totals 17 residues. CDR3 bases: TGTGCCAGCAGCTCCGGGACTAGCGGGGGGTCCCCAGAGACCCAGTACTTC. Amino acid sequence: CASSSGTSGGSPETQYF.

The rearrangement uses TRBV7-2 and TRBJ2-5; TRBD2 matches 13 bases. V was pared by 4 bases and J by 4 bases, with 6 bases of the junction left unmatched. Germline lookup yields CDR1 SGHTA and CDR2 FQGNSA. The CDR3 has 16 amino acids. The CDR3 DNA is TGTGCCAGCAGCTCAACTAGCGGGGGGGCCGGAGAGACCCAGTACTTC. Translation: CASSSTSGGAGETQYF.

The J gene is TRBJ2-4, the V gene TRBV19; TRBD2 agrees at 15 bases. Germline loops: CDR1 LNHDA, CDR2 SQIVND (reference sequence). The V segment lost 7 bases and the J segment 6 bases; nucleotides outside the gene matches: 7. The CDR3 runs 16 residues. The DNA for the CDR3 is TGTGCCAGTACCGGACTAGCGGGAGGGCGGGGAAACATTCAGTACTTC. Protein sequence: CASTGLAGGRGNIQYF.

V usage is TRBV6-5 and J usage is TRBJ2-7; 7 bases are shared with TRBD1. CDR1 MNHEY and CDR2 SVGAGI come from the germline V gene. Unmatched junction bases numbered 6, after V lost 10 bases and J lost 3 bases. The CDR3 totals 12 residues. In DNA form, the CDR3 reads TGTGCCACCCAGGGGGATGGCTACGAGCAGTACTTC. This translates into CATQGDGYEQYF.

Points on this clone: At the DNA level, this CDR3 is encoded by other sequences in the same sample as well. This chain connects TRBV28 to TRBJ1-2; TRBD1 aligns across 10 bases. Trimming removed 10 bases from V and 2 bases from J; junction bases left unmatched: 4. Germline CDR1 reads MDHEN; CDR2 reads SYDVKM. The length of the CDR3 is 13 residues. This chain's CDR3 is CANAGQGNYGYTF. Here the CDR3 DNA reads TGTGCCAACGCGGGACAGGGGAACTATGGCTACACCTTC.

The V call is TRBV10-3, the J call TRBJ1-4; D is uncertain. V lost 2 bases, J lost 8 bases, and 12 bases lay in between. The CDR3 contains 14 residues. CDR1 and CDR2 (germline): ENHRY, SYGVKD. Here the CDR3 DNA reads TGTGCCATCAGTGAGCCGAGTTTGAGGGAAAAACTGTTTTTT. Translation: CAISEPSLREKLFF.

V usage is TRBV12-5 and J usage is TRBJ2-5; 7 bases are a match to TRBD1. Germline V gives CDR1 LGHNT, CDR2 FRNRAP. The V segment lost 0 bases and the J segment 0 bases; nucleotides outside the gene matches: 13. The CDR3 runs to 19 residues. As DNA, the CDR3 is TGTGCTAGTGGTTTGGTACTACCCACGACAGGGCCGTACCAAGAGACCCAGTACTTC. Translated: CASGLVLPTTGPYQETQYF. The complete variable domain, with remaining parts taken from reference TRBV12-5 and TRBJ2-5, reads DARVTQTPRHKVTEMGQEVTMRCQPILGHNTVFWYRQTMMQGLELLAYFRNRAPLDDSGMPKDRFSAEMPDATLATLKIQPSEPRDSAVYFCASGLVLPTTGPYQETQYFGPGTRLLVL.

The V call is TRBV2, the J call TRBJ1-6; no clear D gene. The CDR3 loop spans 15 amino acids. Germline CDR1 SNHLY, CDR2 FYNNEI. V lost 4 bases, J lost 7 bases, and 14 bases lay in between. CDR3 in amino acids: CASSGSGSSNSPLHF. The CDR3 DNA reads TGTGCCAGCAGTGGGAGCGGGTCATCCAATTCACCCCTCCACTTT.

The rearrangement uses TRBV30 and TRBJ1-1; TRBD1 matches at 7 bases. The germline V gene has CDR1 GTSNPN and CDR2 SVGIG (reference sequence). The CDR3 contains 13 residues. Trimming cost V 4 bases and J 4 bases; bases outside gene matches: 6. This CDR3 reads CAWMDRSLTEAFF. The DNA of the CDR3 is TGTGCCTGGATGGACAGGTCTCTCACTGAAGCTTTCTTT. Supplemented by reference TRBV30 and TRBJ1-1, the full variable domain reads SQTIHQWPATLVQPVGSPLSLECTVEGTSNPNLYWYRQAAGRGLQLLFYSVGIGQISSEVPQNLSASRPQDRQFILSSKKLLLSDSGFYLCAWMDRSLTEAFFGQGTRLTVV.

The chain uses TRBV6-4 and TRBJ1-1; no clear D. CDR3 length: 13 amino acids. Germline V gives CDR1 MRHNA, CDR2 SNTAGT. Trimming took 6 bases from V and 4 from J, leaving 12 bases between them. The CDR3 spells CASSLEMSTEAFF. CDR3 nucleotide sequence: TGTGCCAGCAGCCTAGAGATGTCCACTGAAGCTTTCTTT.